This TCR beta chain appears in the sequencing data of a study of blood T cell repertoires in COVID-19 (dated by TCRdb to between 2020 and 2021). Background on the whole study: Samples covering the acute and convalescent phases of COVID-19 were provided by collaborators in the United States, Italy and Spain. The material from the prospective study consisted of cDNA or gDNA derived from T cells, B-cell-depleted T cells, or PBMCs. The dataset comprised deeply sampled blood TCRbeta repertoires from subjects exposed to, actively infected with, or recovered from COVID-19. The repertoires were made available in a free public database intended to serve as a resource for research on the immune response to SARS-CoV-2. Samples were obtained from the ongoing ImmuneRACE study (first 160 participants) and from 1,000 to 1,500 subjects provided by 6 global collaborators. Nearly every sample came with metadata listing a de-identified subject ID, COVID-19 status, age in years and sex. Where HLA class I and class II types were available, the types were taken from metadata supplied by the sample provider, not from assay-based typing.

Results and caveats for the whole study, not just this receptor: How much clinical and demographic metadata was included differed by source and by participant, and the metadata was provided uncurated.

Enrolling through a virtual design, the prospective study's participants ranged in age from roughly 18 to 89 years and lived across 24 United States geographic areas. To assign participants to cohorts, the prospective study relied on clinical history that participants themselves reported in a screening survey and a study questionnaire. Recovered participants in ImmuneRACE Cohort 3 were defined by two consecutive negative NP/OP PCR tests, clearance by a healthcare professional, or resolution of symptoms. In the prospective study, whole blood, serum and a nasopharyngeal or oropharyngeal swab were collected from each participant by mobile phlebotomists. Over an approximately 2-month period, participants in the prospective study had the option of providing additional blood draws and questionnaires. Before DNA extraction, prospective study blood samples were shipped either frozen or at room temperature.

The immunoSEQ Assay, a bias-controlled multiplex PCR, was used to amplify TCRbeta CDR3 regions from genomic DNA. In the paper's pipeline: The number of nucleated cells in each sample was estimated from the amplification of reference gene primers within the assay. To quantify the absolute abundance of each unique TCRbeta CDR3 rearrangement, sequence reads were collapsed and filtered. For each sample, productive Simpson clonality was calculated as the square root of Simpson's diversity index over productive rearrangements. TCRdb took over this immuneACCESS table, retaining in-frame rearrangements with V and J assigned. Such tables are incomplete; in checked studies, under half of the missing clones stem from an unresolved V gene, and the remainder is unexplained. The V and J calls and clone size come from that table; D and trimming were worked out from the DNA. The sample includes 200,000 to 250,000 clones, with about 87% observed a single time. The ten largest clones add up to just over 2.5% of the sample.

Per the germline V gene, SNHLY is the CDR1 and FYNNEI is the CDR2. Including the terminal cysteine and phenylalanine, the CDR3 comprises 11 residues. The entry retains the CDR3 DNA only, 33 bases that are in frame from base 1. V and J lose 5 bases and 12 bases, and a span of 8 bases separates them. As to this clone: The specificity of this receptor is unknown. Base quality data are lacking; no much larger clone is found one base away.

The rearrangement combines TRBV2 with TRBJ1-6; the D gene lacks a confident call. This clonotype was obtained from a woman aged 25 to 45 who had recovered from COVID-19. Sample: PBMCs or T cells enriched from blood (not recorded which). The nucleotide sequence is given as TGTGCCAGCAGTTTCGGTGGACCCCTCCACTTT. Translated, it reads CASSFGGPLHF.